Following are 12 T cell receptor beta chains from one sample sequenced in a study of shared clonotypes between healthy human individuals. Produced via immunoSEQ multiplex PCR; TCRdb's table is partial and in-frame only. Seen here are about 480,000 clones, over 75% observed once, and the top ten hold approximately 12%. The sequencing input was PBMCs. The receptors were gathered from a woman between 40 and 55 years old in good health. Some clones in this sample may be carry-over from other donors' samples.

This clone has ten or more counts. The identical CDR3 is also encoded by other nucleotide sequences in the sample. V is TRBV30 and J is TRBJ1-5, with D unclear. Germline V gives CDR1 GTSNPN, CDR2 SVGIG (reference sequence). The CDR3 covers 13 residues. The germline V and J ends were trimmed by 1 base and 9 bases, with 13 bases remaining between them. The CDR3 region has the DNA TGTGCCTGGAGTGGTAGCAGTTTAGCGCCCCAGCATTTT. Translated, it gives CAWSGSSLAPQHF.

This sequence joins TRBV2 and TRBJ1-5; possible D gene TRBD1, 6 bases. Trimming shortened V by 6 bases and J by 0 bases, and 9 bases separated the two germline ends. The CDR3 consists of 14 residues. Germline lookup yields CDR1 SNHLY and CDR2 FYNNEI. CDR3 in DNA: TGTGCCAGCAGGGCAGGGGATAGCAATCAGCCCCAGCATTTT. It encodes CASRAGDSNQPQHF.

The chain couples TRBV28 to TRBJ1-5; weak D call: TRBD1 (6 bases). CDR1 is MDHEN and CDR2 is SYDVKM in the germline V gene. V was clipped by 7 bases and J by 3 bases, with 10 bases between them. The CDR3 has 13 amino acids. CDR3: CASKTGNNQPQHF. The CDR3 DNA sequence: TGTGCCAGCAAAACAGGGAACAATCAGCCCCAGCATTTT.

Only one count was recorded for this clone. V and J are TRBV5-1 and TRBJ1-1, with TRBD1 identical over 7 bases. Germline assignment: CDR1 SGHRS and CDR2 YFSETQ. This CDR3 is 14 amino acids long. Germline trimming cut 2 bases from V and 4 bases from J; bases unmatched to any gene: 5. The CDR3 sequence is CASSLTQGSTEAFF. The CDR3 region has the DNA TGCGCCAGCAGCTTAACACAGGGGAGCACTGAAGCTTTCTTT.

Ten or more counts support this clone. One end of the junction varies from germline; a read error may be responsible. This chain connects TRBV4-2 to TRBJ2-7; 10 bases match TRBD2. CDR3 size: 15 residues. CDR1 is LGHNA, CDR2 YNFKEQ, per germline. This CDR3 is CASSQDRGTSDTSRF. The DNA of the CDR3 is TGTGCCAGCAGCCAAGATCGGGGGACTAGCGATACCTCCAGATTC.

CDR3 sequence (DNA): TGTGCCAGCAGCTTAGACCGCAATGAAAAACTGTTTTTT. It specifies CASSLDRNEKLFF. The chain employs TRBV7-8 and TRBJ1-4; D ambiguous. Per germline, CDR1 SGHVS and CDR2 FQNEAQ. The CDR3 sequence is 13 residues long. V was trimmed by 1 base and J by 5 bases, leaving 5 bases between them.

V usage is TRBV9 and J usage is TRBJ1-2; 7 nucleotides match TRBD1. The V gene end was trimmed by 0 bases and the J gene end by 5 bases; junction bases not matched to a gene: 4. The CDR3 sequence is 14 residues long. Looked up from germline, CDR1 is SGDLS and CDR2 is YYNGEE. CDR3 bases: TGTGCCAGCAGCGTAGATAACAGGGGATATGGCTACACCTTC. This translates into CASSVDNRGYGYTF. Supplemented by reference TRBV9 and TRBJ1-2, the full variable domain reads DSGVTQTPKHLITATGQRVTLRCSPRSGDLSVYWYQQSLDQGLQFLIQYYNGEERAKGNILERFSAQQFPDLHSELNLSSLELGDSALYFCASSVDNRGYGYTFGSGTRLTVV.

The rearrangement links TRBV10-3 to TRBJ1-1; D is possibly TRBD1 (6 bases). The germline V gene encodes CDR1 ENHRY and CDR2 SYGVKD. The CDR3 spans 15 residues. The V end was cut by 0 bases, the J end by 5 bases, with 13 bases between. CDR3 region: CAISESPGVGTEAFF. In DNA, the CDR3 is TGTGCCATCAGTGAGTCTCCAGGGGTGGGTACTGAAGCTTTCTTT.

This rearrangement joins TRBV25-1 to TRBJ2-5, with a weak D call TRBD1 (5 bases). The J call may be incorrect, as the DNA end agrees better with TRBJ2-7. CDR1 and CDR2 (germline): MGHDK, SYGVNS. The CDR3 runs to 13 residues. The CDR3 coding sequence is TGTGCCAGCAGTGAAAGGGTGGGGCACGAGCAGTACTTC. This sequence encodes CASSERVGHEQYF.

J is TRBJ1-1 and V is TRBV19; no definite D call. CDR1 is LNHDA, CDR2 SQIVND, per germline (reference sequence). The germline V and J ends were trimmed by 6 bases and 2 bases, with 7 bases remaining between them. The CDR3 spans 12 residues. CDR3 nucleotide sequence: TGTGCCAGTAGGGAAGATAACACTGAAGCTTTCTTT. Its protein product is CASREDNTEAFF. The variable domain in full, with the rest retrieved from reference TRBV19 and TRBJ1-1, is DGGITQSPKYLFRKEGQNVTLSCEQNLNHDAMYWYRQDPGQGLRLIYYSQIVNDFQKGDIAEGYSVSREKKESFPLTVTSAQKNPTAFYLCASREDNTEAFFGQGTRLTVV.

This sequence joins TRBV2 and TRBJ2-1; D is perhaps TRBD2 (5 bases). V was trimmed by 4 bases and J by 9 bases, leaving 13 bases between them. Germline V gene data show CDR1 as SNHLY and CDR2 as FYNNEI. The CDR3 contains 13 residues. The CDR3 coding sequence is TGTGCCAGCAGTGTGGACTGGCTCGGTGAGCAGTTCTTC. Translation gives CASSVDWLGEQFF.

V and J are TRBV7-8 and TRBJ2-7, with 8 bases identical to TRBD2. The germline CDR1 and CDR2 sequences are SGHVS and FQNEAQ. CDR3 length: 15 amino acids. The J segment lost 3 bases and the V segment lost 6 bases, leaving 10 bases of the junction unmatched. Here the CDR3 reads CASRRGLVLDYEQYF. The CDR3 DNA reads as TGTGCCAGCAGACGGGGACTAGTTCTCGACTACGAGCAGTACTTC.